This T cell receptor (beta chain) is from a study of blood T cell repertoires in COVID-19. Study-wide background: Acute and convalescent COVID-19 samples came from the United States, Italy and Spain. T cells, B-cell-depleted T cells, or PBMCs provided the cDNA or gDNA that served as material.

In the original analysis: The authors estimated nucleated cell counts from reference gene primer amplification. TCRdb's table, derived via immunoSEQ multiplex PCR, lists solely in-frame clones and lacks some. V, J and clone size are those of that table, while D and trimming were read from the DNA. The sample yields about 170,000 clones, around nine tenths seen once. Germline assignment: CDR1 MGHRA and CDR2 YSYEKL. V was clipped by 1 base and J by 5 bases; unmatched bases: 4. The CDR3 consists of 15 residues. The sequence was obtained from a man aged 18 to 29 with active or convalescent COVID-19. The sample comprised peripheral blood. V is TRBV4-1 and J is TRBJ2-5, with 10 bases identical to TRBD1. The CDR3 is CASSQGQGAGETQYF. The CDR3, as DNA: TGCGCCAGCAGCCAAGGACAGGGGGCGGGGGAGACCCAGTACTTC.